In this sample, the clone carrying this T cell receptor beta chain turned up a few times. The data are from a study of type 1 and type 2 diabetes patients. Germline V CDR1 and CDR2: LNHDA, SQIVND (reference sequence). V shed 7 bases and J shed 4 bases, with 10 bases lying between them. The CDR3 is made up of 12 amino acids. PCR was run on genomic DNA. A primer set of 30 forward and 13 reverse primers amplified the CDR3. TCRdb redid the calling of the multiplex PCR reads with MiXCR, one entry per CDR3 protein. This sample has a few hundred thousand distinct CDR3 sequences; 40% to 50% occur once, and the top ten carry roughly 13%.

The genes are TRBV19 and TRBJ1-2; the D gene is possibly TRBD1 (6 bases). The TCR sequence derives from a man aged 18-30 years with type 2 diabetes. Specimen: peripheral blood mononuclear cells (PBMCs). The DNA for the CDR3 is TGTGCCAGTAAGGACAGCCTCTATGGCTACACCTTC. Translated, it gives CASKDSLYGYTF.